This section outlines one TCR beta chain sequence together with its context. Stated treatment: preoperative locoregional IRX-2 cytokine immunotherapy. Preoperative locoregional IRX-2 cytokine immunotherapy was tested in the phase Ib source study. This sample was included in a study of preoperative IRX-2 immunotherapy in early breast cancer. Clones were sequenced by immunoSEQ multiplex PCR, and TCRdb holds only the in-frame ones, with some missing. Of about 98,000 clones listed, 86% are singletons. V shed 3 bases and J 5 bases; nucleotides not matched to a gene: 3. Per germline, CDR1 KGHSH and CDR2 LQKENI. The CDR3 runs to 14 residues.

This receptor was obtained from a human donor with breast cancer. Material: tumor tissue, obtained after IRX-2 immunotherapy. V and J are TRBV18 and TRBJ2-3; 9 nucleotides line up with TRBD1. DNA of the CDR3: TGTGCCAGCTCACCCCGGGACAGGGAAGATACGCAGTATTTT. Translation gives CASSPRDREDTQYF. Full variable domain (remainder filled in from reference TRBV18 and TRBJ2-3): NAGVMQNPRHLVRRRGQEARLRCSPMKGHSHVYWYRQLPEEGLKFMVYLQKENIIDESGMPKERFSAEFPKEGPSILRIQQVVRGDSAAYFCASSPRDREDTQYFGPGTRLTVL.